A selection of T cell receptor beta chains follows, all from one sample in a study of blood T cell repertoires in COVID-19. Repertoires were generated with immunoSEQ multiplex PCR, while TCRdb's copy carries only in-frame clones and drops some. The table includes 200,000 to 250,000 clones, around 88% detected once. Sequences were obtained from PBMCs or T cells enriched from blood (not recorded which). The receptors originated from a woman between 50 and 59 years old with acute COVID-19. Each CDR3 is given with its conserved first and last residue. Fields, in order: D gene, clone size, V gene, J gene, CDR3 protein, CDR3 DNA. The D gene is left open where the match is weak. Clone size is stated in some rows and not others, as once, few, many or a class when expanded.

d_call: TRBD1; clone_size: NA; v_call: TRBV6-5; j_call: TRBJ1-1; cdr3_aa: CASSYRAGGLVTEAFF; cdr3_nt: TGTGCCAGCAGTTACCGGGCAGGGGGCTTGGTCACTGAAGCTTTCTTT
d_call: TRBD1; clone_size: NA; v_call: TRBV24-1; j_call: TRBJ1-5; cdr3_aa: CATSLGGTQPQHF; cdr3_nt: TGTGCCACCAGTTTAGGGGGCACTCAGCCCCAGCATTTT
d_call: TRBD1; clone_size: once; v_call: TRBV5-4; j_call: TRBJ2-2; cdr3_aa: CASSRPPGQGAGELFF; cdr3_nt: TGTGCCAGCAGCCGCCCTCCGGGACAGGGAGCCGGGGAGCTGTTTTTT
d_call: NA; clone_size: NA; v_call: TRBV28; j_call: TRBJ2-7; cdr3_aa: CASSRQGLEQYF; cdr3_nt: TGTGCCAGCAGTCGACAGGGACTCGAGCAGTACTTC
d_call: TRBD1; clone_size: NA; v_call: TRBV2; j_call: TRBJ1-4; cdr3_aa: CASSSNRGQGGEKLFF; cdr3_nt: TGTGCCAGCAGCAGTAACAGGGGGCAGGGGGGTGAAAAACTGTTTTTT
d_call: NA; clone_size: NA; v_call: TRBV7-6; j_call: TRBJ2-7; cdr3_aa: CASSLVPQGSTYEQYF; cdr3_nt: TGTGCCAGCAGCTTAGTTCCCCAGGGGTCTACCTACGAGCAGTACTTC
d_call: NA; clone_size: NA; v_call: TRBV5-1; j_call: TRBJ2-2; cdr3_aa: CASGLRDSNTGELFF; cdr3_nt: TGCGCCAGCGGACTCCGGGACTCGAACACCGGGGAGCTGTTTTTT
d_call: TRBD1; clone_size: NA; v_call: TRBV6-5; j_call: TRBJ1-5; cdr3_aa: CASRMDRGHVQPQHF; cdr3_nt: TGTGCCAGCAGAATGGACAGGGGGCATGTTCAGCCCCAGCATTTT
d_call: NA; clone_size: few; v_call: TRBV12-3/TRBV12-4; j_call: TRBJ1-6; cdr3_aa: CASRGSAGPLHF; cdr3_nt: TGTGCCAGCAGAGGGTCTGCGGGACCCCTCCACTTT
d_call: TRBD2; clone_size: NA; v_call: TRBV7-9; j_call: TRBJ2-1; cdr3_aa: CASAILAGHNEQFF; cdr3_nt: TGTGCCAGCGCCATACTAGCGGGCCACAATGAGCAGTTCTTC
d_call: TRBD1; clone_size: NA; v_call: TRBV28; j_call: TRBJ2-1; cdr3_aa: CASSNRGTSNNEQFF; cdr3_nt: TGTGCCAGCAGTAACAGGGGGACATCAAACAATGAGCAGTTCTTC
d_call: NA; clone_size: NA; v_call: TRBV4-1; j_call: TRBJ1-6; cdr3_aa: CASSPEITAFRLLHF; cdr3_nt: TGCGCCAGCAGCCCCGAAATAACTGCGTTCAGACTCCTCCACTTT
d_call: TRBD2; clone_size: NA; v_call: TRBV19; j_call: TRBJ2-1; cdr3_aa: CASSIKTSRSEQFF; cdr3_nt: TGTGCCAGTAGTATCAAGACTAGCCGGAGTGAGCAGTTCTTC
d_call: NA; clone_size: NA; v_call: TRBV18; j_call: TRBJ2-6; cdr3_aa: CASSDFSGANVLTF; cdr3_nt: TGTGCCAGCTCAGACTTCTCTGGGGCCAACGTCCTGACTTTC
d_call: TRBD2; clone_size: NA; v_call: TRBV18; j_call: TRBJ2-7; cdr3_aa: CASSPSGTSGRIEYF; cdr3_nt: TGTGCCAGCTCACCTTCCGGGACTAGCGGGAGAATTGAGTACTTC
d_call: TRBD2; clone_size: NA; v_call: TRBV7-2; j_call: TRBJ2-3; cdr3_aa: CASSLDEGGRRAQYF; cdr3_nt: TGTGCCAGCAGCTTAGACGAGGGCGGGAGACGTGCGCAGTATTTT
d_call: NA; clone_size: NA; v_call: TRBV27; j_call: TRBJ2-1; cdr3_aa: CASSFPGVEQFF; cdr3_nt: TGTGCCAGCAGTTTTCCGGGTGTTGAGCAGTTCTTC
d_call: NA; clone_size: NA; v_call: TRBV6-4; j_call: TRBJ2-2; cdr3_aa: CASRLDTTNTGELFF; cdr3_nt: TGTGCCAGCCGCCTGGACACTACGAACACCGGGGAGCTGTTTTTT
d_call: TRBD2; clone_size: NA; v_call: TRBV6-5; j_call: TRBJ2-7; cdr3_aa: CASSYSSGRAGEQYF; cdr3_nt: TGTGCCAGCAGTTACTCTAGCGGGAGGGCCGGTGAGCAGTACTTC
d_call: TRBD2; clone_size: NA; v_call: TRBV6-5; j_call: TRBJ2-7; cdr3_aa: CASSYVAGDYEQYF; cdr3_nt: TGTGCCAGCAGTTACGTGGCGGGAGACTACGAGCAGTACTTC
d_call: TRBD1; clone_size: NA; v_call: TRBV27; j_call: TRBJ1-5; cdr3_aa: CASSPQGAFVYSNQPQHF; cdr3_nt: TGTGCCAGCAGTCCACAGGGGGCCTTCGTATATAGCAATCAGCCCCAGCATTTT
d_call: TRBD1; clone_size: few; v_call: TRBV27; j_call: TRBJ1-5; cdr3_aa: CASSLYSLRTGGSQPQHF; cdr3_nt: TGTGCCAGCAGTTTATATTCGCTGAGGACAGGGGGTAGTCAGCCCCAGCATTTT
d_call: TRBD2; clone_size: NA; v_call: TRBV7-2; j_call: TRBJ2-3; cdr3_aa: CASSSTSGRAINTQYF; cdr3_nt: TGTGCCAGCAGCTCAACTAGCGGGAGGGCCATTAATACGCAGTATTTT
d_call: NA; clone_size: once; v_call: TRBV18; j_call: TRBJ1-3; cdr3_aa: CASSRSGDRGKGLSGNTIYF; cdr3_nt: TGTGCCAGCTCACGAAGTGGTGACAGAGGGAAGGGACTTTCTGGAAACACCATATATTTT
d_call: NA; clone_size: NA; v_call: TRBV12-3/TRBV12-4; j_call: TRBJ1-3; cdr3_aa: CASRFGGNTIYF; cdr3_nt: TGTGCCAGCAGGTTCGGTGGAAACACCATATATTTT
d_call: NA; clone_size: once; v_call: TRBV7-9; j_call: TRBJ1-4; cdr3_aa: CASSPPFHEKLFF; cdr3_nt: TGTGCCAGCAGCCCCCCTTTCCATGAAAAACTGTTTTTT
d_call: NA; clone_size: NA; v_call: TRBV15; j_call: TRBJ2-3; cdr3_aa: CATSRPSHTDTQYF; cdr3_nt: TGTGCCACCAGCAGACCTAGCCACACAGATACGCAGTATTTT
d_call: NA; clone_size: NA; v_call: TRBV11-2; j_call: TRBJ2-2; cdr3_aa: CASSPLGLAGELFF; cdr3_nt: TGTGCCAGCAGCCCGCTGGGGCTTGCCGGGGAGCTGTTTTTT
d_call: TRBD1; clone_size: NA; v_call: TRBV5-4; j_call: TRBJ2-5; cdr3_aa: CASSTRVGQQETQYF; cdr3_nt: TGTGCCAGCAGCACGAGGGTGGGACAGCAAGAGACCCAGTACTTC
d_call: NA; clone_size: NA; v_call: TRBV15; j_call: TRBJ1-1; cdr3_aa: CATSRGVGLGMNTEAFF; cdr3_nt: TGTGCCACCAGCAGAGGGGTAGGACTGGGAATGAACACTGAAGCTTTCTTT
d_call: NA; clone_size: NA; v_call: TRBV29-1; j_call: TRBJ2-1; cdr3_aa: CSAYSAYNEQFF; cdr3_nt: TGCAGCGCCTATAGTGCCTACAATGAGCAGTTCTTC
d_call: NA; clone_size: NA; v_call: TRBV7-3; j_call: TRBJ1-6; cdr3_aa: CASSLHGRAYNSPLHF; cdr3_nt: TGTGCCAGCAGCTTACACGGGAGAGCTTATAATTCACCCCTCCACTTT
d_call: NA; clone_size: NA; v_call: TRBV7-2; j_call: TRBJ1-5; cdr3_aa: CASSLYGSNQPQHF; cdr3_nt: TGTGCCAGCAGCTTGTACGGTAGCAATCAGCCCCAGCATTTT
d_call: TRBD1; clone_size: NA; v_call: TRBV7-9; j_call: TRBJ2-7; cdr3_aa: CASSSPGTGVTYEQYF; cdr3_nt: TGTGCCAGCAGTTCCCCCGGGACAGGGGTAACCTACGAGCAGTACTTC
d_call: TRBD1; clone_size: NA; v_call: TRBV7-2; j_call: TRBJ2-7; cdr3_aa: CASSFGTGSYEQYF; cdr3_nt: TGTGCCAGCAGCTTTGGGACAGGGAGTTACGAGCAGTACTTC
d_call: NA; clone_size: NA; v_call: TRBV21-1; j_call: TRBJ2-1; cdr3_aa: CASSYRPGQGHNEQFF; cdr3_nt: TGTGCCAGCAGCTATCGGCCGGGACAGGGGCACAATGAGCAGTTCTTC
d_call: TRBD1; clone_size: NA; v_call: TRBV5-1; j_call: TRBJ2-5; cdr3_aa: CASSSFASTGGRETQYF; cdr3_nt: TGCGCCAGCAGCTCGTTTGCCTCTACAGGGGGCCGAGAGACCCAGTACTTC
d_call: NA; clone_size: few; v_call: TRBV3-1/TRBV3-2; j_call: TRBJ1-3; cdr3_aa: CASREMGNTIYF; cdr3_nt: TGTGCCAGCAGAGAGATGGGAAACACCATATATTTT
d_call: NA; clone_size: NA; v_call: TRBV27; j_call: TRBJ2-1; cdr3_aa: CASSLHGGRSYNEQFF; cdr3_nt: TGTGCCAGCAGTTTACATGGGGGCAGATCCTACAATGAGCAGTTCTTC
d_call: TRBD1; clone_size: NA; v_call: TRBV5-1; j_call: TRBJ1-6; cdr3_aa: CASSLARQGSTYNSPLHF; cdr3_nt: TGCGCCAGCAGCTTGGCCCGACAGGGGAGCACCTATAATTCACCCCTCCACTTT
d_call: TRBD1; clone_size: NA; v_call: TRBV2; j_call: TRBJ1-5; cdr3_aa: CASSSDRASMVAQHF; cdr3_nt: TGTGCCAGCAGTTCCGACAGGGCTAGCATGGTGGCCCAGCATTTT
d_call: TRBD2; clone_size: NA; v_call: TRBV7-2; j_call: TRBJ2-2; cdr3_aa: CASSLVTVAGGPSTGELFF; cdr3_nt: TGTGCCAGCAGCTTAGTAACGGTAGCGGGAGGGCCCAGCACCGGGGAGCTGTTTTTT
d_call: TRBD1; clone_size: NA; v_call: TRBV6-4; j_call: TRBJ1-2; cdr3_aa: CASSSGGGYTF; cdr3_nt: TGTGCCAGCAGCTCAGGGGGTGGCTACACCTTC
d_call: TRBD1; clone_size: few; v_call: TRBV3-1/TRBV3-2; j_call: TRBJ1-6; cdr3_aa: CASSPRDRGLNSPLHF; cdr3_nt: TGTGCCAGCAGCCCCCGGGACAGGGGGTTAAACTCACCCCTCCACTTT
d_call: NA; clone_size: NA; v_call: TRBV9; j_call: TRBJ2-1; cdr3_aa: CASSDGRGLNEQFF; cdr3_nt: TGTGCCAGCAGCGATGGGAGGGGGTTGAATGAGCAGTTCTTC
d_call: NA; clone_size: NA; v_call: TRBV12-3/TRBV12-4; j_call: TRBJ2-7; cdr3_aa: CASSSTLREQYF; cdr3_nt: TGTGCCAGCAGTTCAACCCTACGAGAGCAGTACTTC
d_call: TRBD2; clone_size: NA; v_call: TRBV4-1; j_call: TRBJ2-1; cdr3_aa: CASSEEGGGREVEQFF; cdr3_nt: TGCGCCAGCAGCGAGGAAGGGGGAGGGCGGGAGGTTGAGCAGTTCTTC